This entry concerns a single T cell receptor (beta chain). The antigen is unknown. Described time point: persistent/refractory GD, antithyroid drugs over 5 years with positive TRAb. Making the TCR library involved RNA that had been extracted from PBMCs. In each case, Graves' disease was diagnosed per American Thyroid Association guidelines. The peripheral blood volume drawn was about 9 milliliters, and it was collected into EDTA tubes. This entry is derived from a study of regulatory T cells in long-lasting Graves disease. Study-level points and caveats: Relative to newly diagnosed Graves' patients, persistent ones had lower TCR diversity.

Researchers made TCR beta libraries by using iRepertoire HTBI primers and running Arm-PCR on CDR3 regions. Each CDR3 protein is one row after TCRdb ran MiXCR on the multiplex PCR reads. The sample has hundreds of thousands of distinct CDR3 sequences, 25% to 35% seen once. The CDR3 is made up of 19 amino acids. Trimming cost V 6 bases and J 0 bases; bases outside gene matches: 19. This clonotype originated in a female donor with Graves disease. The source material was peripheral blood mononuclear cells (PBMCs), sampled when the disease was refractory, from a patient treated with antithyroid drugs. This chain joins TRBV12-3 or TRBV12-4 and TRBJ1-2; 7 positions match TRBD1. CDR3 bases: TGTGCCAGCAGCCCCCGGGGTAGGGGGCTTACCCCTACTAACTATGGCTACACCTTC. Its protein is CASSPRGRGLTPTNYGYTF.